This T cell receptor beta chain was found in a study of OX40 agonist ivuxolimab in advanced cancers. Describing the broader study: Ivuxolimab was a fully human IgG2 agonistic monoclonal antibody targeting the costimulatory receptor OX40 (CD134). Intravenous ivuxolimab was administered to patients every 2 weeks at six dose levels: 0.01, 0.1, 0.3, 1.5, 3 and 10 mg/kg. Of the approximately 54 dose-escalation patients, hepatocellular carcinoma was present in around 20, melanoma in roughly 15, renal cell carcinoma in 9 and head and neck cancer in 9. The dose-escalation cohort was 82.7% male with a mean age of about 60 years, ranging from roughly 23 to 79. Prior anti-PD-1, anti-PD-L1 or anti-CTLA-4 therapy was permitted, and checkpoint inhibitors had been received by about 36% of dose-escalation patients. Three dose-escalation patients achieved partial responses, one with hepatocellular carcinoma and two with cutaneous melanoma. The point of sequencing TCRbeta in the periphery was to test whether ivuxolimab changed TCR sequence diversity and drove clonal T-cell expansion. The monotherapy dose-escalation portion (N of about 50 patients) of the phase I ivuxolimab trial is reported in the paper. Study-level results and caveats: The antigen specificity of the clonally expanded peripheral T cells was not determined. Partial responders in the 0.1-3.0 mg/kg groups had among the lowest normalized peripheral clonal expansion, especially among CD8+ T cells. After ivuxolimab, CD8+ T cells had more expanded clones than CD4+ T cells on average. At doses of 0.1 to 3.0 mg/kg, clonal expansion of both CD4+ and CD8+ blood T cells was observed from baseline to week 6. Low levels of normalized T-cell clonal expansion were also seen in some patients who did not respond.

Patients with a history of autoimmune disease or receiving systemic immunosuppression were excluded from the trial. Peripheral blood for TCR sequencing was collected from all dose cohorts at baseline, on cycle 4 day 1, and on cycle 7 day 1. The samples were drawn from a first-in-human, open-label, multicenter phase I dose-escalation trial of ivuxolimab. Adults with locally advanced or metastatic melanoma, renal cell, hepatocellular, or head and neck squamous cell carcinoma were enrolled in the trial. Before TCR sequencing, CD4+ T cells and CD8+ T cells were sorted from peripheral blood as separate populations. From cysteine to phenylalanine, the CDR3 is 13 amino acids long. Only CDR3 DNA remains: 39 bases, in frame from the first base. Looking up the germline V gene yields CDR1 WSHSY and CDR2 SAAADI. Trimming at the junction amounts to 6 bases on V and 7 bases on J, and the germline ends lie 16 bases apart.

On this clone: What this receptor recognizes is not known. Base qualities are not provided; no much larger clone lies one nucleotide away.

To sequence the TCRbeta CDR3 region, genomic DNA was isolated from the sorted cells. The immunoSEQ Assay was used for sequencing of TCRbeta CDR3 regions. As stored in TCRdb, this immuneACCESS dataset retains in-frame rearrangements with V and J assigned. A fraction of the clones does not appear; measured against another copy, unresolved V genes explain less than half of the discrepancy, and the remainder lacks a known reason. The sample includes about 26,000 clones, with around nine tenths observed a single time. Just under 20% of the sample is taken by the ten largest. Recombination linked TRBV10-2 to TRBJ2-7; TRBD2 is possibly the D segment (6 matching bases). This specimen consisted of CD4+ or CD8+ T cells sorted from blood, obtained in a trial of the OX40 agonist ivuxolimab. This sequence was found in an adult with an advanced solid tumor such as melanoma, head and neck, liver or kidney cancer. The CDR3 reads as follows: CASSLPGGREQYF. The nucleotides read TGCGCCAGCAGCCTTCCAGGAGGGAGGGAGCAGTACTTC.